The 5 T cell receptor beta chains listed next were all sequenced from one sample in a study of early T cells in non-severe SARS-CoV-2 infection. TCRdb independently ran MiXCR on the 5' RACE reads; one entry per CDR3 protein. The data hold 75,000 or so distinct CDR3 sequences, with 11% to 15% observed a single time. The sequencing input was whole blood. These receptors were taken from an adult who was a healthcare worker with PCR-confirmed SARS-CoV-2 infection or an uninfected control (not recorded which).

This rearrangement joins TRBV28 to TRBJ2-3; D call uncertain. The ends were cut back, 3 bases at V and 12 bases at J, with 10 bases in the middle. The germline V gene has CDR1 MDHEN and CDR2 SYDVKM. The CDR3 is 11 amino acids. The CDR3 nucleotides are TGTGCCAGCAGTTTGTGGCGCGACCAGTATTTT. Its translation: CASSLWRDQYF.

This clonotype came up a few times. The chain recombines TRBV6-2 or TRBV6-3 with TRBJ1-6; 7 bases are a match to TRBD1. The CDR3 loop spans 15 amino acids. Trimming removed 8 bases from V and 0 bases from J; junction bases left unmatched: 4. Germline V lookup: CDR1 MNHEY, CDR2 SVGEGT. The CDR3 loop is CASWDRSSYNSPLHF. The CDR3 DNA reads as TGTGCCAGCTGGGACAGAAGCTCCTATAATTCACCCCTCCACTTT.

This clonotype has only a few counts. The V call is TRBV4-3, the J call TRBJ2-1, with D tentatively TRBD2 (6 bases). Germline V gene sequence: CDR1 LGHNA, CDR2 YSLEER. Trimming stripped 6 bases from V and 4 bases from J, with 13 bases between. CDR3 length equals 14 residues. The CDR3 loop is CASRNGGPYNEQFF. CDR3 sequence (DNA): TGCGCCAGCAGGAACGGGGGACCGTACAATGAGCAGTTCTTC.

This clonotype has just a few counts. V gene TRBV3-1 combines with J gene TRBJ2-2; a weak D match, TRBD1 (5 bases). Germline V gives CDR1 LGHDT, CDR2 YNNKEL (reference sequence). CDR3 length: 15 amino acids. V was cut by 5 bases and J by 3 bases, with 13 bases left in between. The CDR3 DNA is TGTGCCAGCAGCGAAGGACACCTTTACACCGGGGAGCTGTTTTTT. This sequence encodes CASSEGHLYTGELFF. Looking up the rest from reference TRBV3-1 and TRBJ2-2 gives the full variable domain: DTAVSQTPKYLVTQMGNDKSIKCEQNLGHDTMYWYKQDSKKFLKIMFSYNNKELIINETVPNRFSPKSPDKAHLNLHINSLELGDSAVYFCASSEGHLYTGELFFGEGSRLTVL.

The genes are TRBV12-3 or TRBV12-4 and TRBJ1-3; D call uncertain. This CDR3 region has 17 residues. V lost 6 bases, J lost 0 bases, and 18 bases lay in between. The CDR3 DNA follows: TGTGCCAGCAGCAACCAGCGGACGGGCTACTCTGGAAACACCATATATTTT. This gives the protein CASSNQRTGYSGNTIYF.